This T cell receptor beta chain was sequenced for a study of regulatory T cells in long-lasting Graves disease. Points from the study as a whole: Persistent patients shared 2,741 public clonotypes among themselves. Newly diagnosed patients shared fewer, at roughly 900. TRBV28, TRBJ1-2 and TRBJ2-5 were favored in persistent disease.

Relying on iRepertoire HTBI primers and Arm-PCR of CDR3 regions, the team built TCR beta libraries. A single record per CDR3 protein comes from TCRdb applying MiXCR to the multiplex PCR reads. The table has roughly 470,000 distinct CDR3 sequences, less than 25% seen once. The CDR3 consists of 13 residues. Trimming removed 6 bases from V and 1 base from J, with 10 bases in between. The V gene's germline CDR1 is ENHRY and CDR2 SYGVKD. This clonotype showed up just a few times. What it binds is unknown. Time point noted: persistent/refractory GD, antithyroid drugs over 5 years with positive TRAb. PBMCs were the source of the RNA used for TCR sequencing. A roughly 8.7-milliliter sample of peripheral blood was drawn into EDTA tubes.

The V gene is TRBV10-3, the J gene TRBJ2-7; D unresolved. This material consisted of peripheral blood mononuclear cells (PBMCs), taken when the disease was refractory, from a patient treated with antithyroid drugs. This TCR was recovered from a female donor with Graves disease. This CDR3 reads CAISPRWSYEQYF. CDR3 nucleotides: TGTGCCATCAGCCCGAGGTGGTCCTACGAGCAGTACTTC.